Shown below are 2 T cell receptor beta chains from a single sample sequenced in a study of blood T cell repertoires in COVID-19. Assay used: immunoSEQ multiplex PCR; TCRdb lists only in-frame clones, some missing. The profile covers more than 40,000 clones, with approximately 88% appearing a single time and around 2.7% taken by the ten largest. The sequenced sample consisted of peripheral blood. The receptors were sampled from a man aged 45-60 years with active COVID-19.

The chain carries TRBV3-1 (or the pseudogene TRBV3-2) and TRBJ1-2; no clear D. The CDR3 covers 14 residues. V gave up 3 bases and J gave up 3 bases, with 11 bases separating them. Germline CDR1 and CDR2: LGHDT and YNNKEL (reference sequence). This chain's CDR3 is CASSHPRGDYGYTF. CDR3 bases: TGTGCCAGCAGCCACCCGCGCGGCGACTATGGCTACACCTTC.

The chain links TRBV6-6 to TRBJ2-1, with 14 nucleotides matching TRBD2. J lost 8 bases, V lost 6 bases, and 6 bases had no gene match. Looked up from germline, CDR1 is MNHNY and CDR2 is SVGAGI (reference sequence). This CDR3 region has 15 residues. CDR3 in DNA: TGTGCCAGCAGGACTAGCGGGAGGGCTTCGGATGAGCAGTTCTTC. Translation: CASRTSGRASDEQFF.